This TCR beta chain was sequenced for a study of control samples from healthy donors and cancer patients. The CDR3 loop spans 20 amino acids. Germline lookup yields CDR1 SEHNR and CDR2 FQNEAQ (reference sequence). Trimming removed 5 bases at V and 0 bases at J, with 23 bases between. Assay: immunoSEQ multiplex PCR; the TCRdb copy retains only in-frame clones and omits some. The sample includes 150,000 to 200,000 clones, 80% to 90% of them seen just once. V usage is TRBV7-9 and J usage is TRBJ2-6, with a weak D call TRBD2 (5 bases). The sequenced material came from blood. This TCR derives from a man aged 25-45 years in good health. The CDR3: CASSTTFGYRRDSGANVLTF. CDR3 sequence (DNA): TGTGCCAGCAGCACCACTTTTGGGTACAGACGGGACTCTGGGGCCAACGTCCTGACTTTC.